Listed below are T cell receptor beta chains from one sample, sequenced in a study of blood T cell repertoires in COVID-19. Sequenced by immunoSEQ multiplex PCR; TCRdb stores in-frame clones only, minus some. The sample comprises 90,000 to 100,000 clones, about nine tenths of which are singletons, and just over 5% rests with the top ten. The sample comprised peripheral blood. All receptors derive from a man aged 50 to 60 with acute or convalescent COVID-19. CDR3s include the opening cysteine and the closing phenylalanine or tryptophan.

j_call,v_call,cdr3_aa
TRBJ1-1,TRBV21-1,CASSKEAQGATEAFF
TRBJ2-3,TRBV10-2,CASSGRGTSGNEDTQYF
TRBJ1-2,TRBV7-8,CASSLGQDLGYTF
TRBJ2-5,TRBV19,CASTGVQETQYF
TRBJ2-3,TRBV10-3,CAISARLAGNTDTQYF
TRBJ2-7,TRBV9,CASSVETGHGDEQYF
TRBJ2-5,TRBV5-1,CASSRNVPTGQQETQYF
TRBJ2-5,TRBV27,CASSPDLTGGVQTQYF
TRBJ2-1,TRBV2,CASSGGGLAGTNEQFF
TRBJ1-2,TRBV18,CASSPQGNYGYTF
TRBJ1-6,TRBV6-4,CASSVSGQGDSPLHF
TRBJ1-5,TRBV6-5,CASSRTGYSNQPQHF
TRBJ1-5,TRBV6-1,CASSGGDRGGNQPQHF
TRBJ2-5,TRBV12-5,CASGLDGVGMAQYF
TRBJ2-3,TRBV7-9,CASSLITLAGVHTQYF
TRBJ2-7,TRBV19,CASSRGLIYEQYF
TRBJ2-3,TRBV27,CASRTLAGGSTDTQYF
TRBJ2-3,TRBV5-1,CASSGTSGLPSTDTQYF
TRBJ2-3,TRBV5-4,CASSSSGDTQYF
TRBJ1-5,TRBV4-1,CASSQESGGSNQPQHF
TRBJ2-2,TRBV30,CAWKTSGNTGELFF
TRBJ1-1,TRBV6-2/TRBV6-3,CASSYSVPPRGKSDTEAFF
TRBJ2-5,TRBV5-4,CASSQGTSGRQETQYF
TRBJ2-7,TRBV7-2,CASSLAGLAGSF
TRBJ1-1,TRBV6-5,CASSQRDRNTEAFF
TRBJ2-5,TRBV18,CASSPSQQETQYF